These 4 T cell receptor beta chains originate from one sample sequenced in a study of blood T cell repertoires in COVID-19. Produced via immunoSEQ multiplex PCR; TCRdb's table is partial and in-frame only. The profile covers roughly 130,000 clones, with roughly 86% appearing a single time and more than 3.5% taken by the ten largest. The specimen was peripheral blood. The receptors stem from a woman in her sixties or seventies with acute or convalescent COVID-19.

This clone was detected only once. The chain carries TRBV19 and TRBJ1-2; D remains ambiguous. CDR1 and CDR2 (germline): LNHDA, SQIVND (reference sequence). The CDR3 is 13 residues long. Trimming removed 7 bases from V and 0 bases from J, with 9 bases in between. CDR3 residues: CASMRETNYGYTF. The CDR3 bases are TGTGCCAGTATGCGTGAGACTAACTATGGCTACACCTTC.

This clone was seen more than once but under ten times. CDR3 in amino acids: CASSKYSAYNEQFF. CDR3 DNA sequence: TGTGCCAGTAGTAAGTATTCAGCCTACAATGAGCAGTTCTTC. The J gene is TRBJ2-1, the V gene TRBV19; no definite D call. The V end was cut by 4 bases, the J end by 2 bases, with 9 bases between. Germline V CDR1 and CDR2: LNHDA, SQIVND (reference sequence). The CDR3 contains 14 residues. The whole variable domain, remainder taken from reference TRBV19 and TRBJ2-1, is DGGITQSPKYLFRKEGQNVTLSCEQNLNHDAMYWYRQDPGQGLRLIYYSQIVNDFQKGDIAEGYSVSREKKESFPLTVTSAQKNPTAFYLCASSKYSAYNEQFFGPGTRLTVL.

This clone was counted once. The V gene is TRBV5-1, the J gene TRBJ1-4; D unresolved. Germline V gives CDR1 SGHRS, CDR2 YFSETQ. This CDR3 region has 14 residues. V lost 0 bases, J lost 6 bases, and 9 bases lay in between. CDR3 sequence: CASSLGEGYEKLFF. The CDR3 nucleotides read TGCGCCAGCAGCTTGGGGGAGGGCTATGAAAAACTGTTTTTT.

The rearrangement uses TRBV30 and TRBJ1-2, with D possibly being TRBD1 (6 bases). The V end lost 4 bases, the J end lost 2 bases, and 14 bases lay between the germline ends. The CDR3 runs 14 residues. CDR1 and CDR2 from the germline V gene are GTSNPN and SVGIG (reference sequence). In DNA form, the CDR3 reads TGTGCCTGGACCCCGGACAGCTTGAACTATGGCTACACCTTC. Its translation is CAWTPDSLNYGYTF.